These T cell receptor beta chains were read from a single sample in a study of glioma-infiltrating T cells. TCRdb analysed the multiplex PCR reads with MiXCR anew, one entry per CDR3 protein. The repertoire holds 100,000 to 150,000 distinct CDR3 sequences, with 23% as singletons. Sequencing was carried out using glioma tissue, nonneoplastic brain tissue, or PBMCs (not recorded which). These receptor sequences come from a human donor with low-grade glioma or glioblastoma, undergoing nonglioma brain surgery, or in good health (not recorded which). The CDR3 runs from the conserved cysteine through the conserved F or W. D genes are given only for firm matches. Clone size is given for some rows only: seen once, a few or many times, or a class if the clone is expanded.

cdr3_aa: CASSQDKAGGGNEQFF
cdr3_nt: TGCGCCAGCAGCCAAGACAAAGCGGGAGGAGGCAATGAGCAGTTCTTC
j_call: TRBJ2-1
v_call: TRBV4-3
d_call: TRBD2
clone_size: many

cdr3_aa: CASSLGPASGSETQYF
cdr3_nt: TGCGCCAGCAGCTTGGGCCCGGCTAGCGGGAGTGAGACCCAGTACTTC
j_call: TRBJ2-5
v_call: TRBV5-1
d_call: TRBD2
clone_size: -

cdr3_aa: CASSYNQREVSYNEQFF
cdr3_nt: TGTGCCAGCAGTTACAACCAGCGGGAGGTATCCTACAATGAGCAGTTCTTC
j_call: TRBJ2-1
v_call: TRBV6-2/TRBV6-3
d_call: TRBD2
clone_size: many

cdr3_aa: CASSYPGTGGASYEQYF
cdr3_nt: TGTGCCAGCAGTTACCCCGGGACAGGGGGTGCATCCTACGAGCAGTACTTC
j_call: TRBJ2-7
v_call: TRBV6-2/TRBV6-3
d_call: TRBD1
clone_size: many

cdr3_aa: CAISESVGRNNEQFF
cdr3_nt: TGTGCCATCAGTGAGTCCGTCGGAAGGAACAATGAGCAGTTCTTC
j_call: TRBJ2-1
v_call: TRBV10-3
d_call: -
clone_size: many

cdr3_aa: CASSQASQDQETQYF
cdr3_nt: TGCGCCAGCAGCCAAGCGAGCCAGGACCAAGAGACCCAGTACTTC
j_call: TRBJ2-5
v_call: TRBV4-1
d_call: -
clone_size: many

cdr3_aa: CASDRGSYNEQFF
cdr3_nt: TGTGCCAGCGACAGGGGGTCCTACAATGAGCAGTTCTTC
j_call: TRBJ2-1
v_call: TRBV2
d_call: TRBD1
clone_size: -

cdr3_aa: CASSSPGSPYNEQFF
cdr3_nt: TGCGCCAGCAGCTCTCCGGGAAGCCCCTACAATGAGCAGTTCTTC
j_call: TRBJ2-1
v_call: TRBV5-1
d_call: -
clone_size: few

cdr3_aa: CAITRDRGAEAFF
cdr3_nt: TGTGCCATCACCCGGGACAGGGGTGCTGAAGCTTTCTTT
j_call: TRBJ1-1
v_call: TRBV6-1
d_call: TRBD1
clone_size: many

cdr3_aa: CASSLPGQGMGTQYF
cdr3_nt: TGTGCCAGCAGTTTACCGGGACAGGGGATGGGGACCCAGTACTTC
j_call: TRBJ2-5
v_call: TRBV27
d_call: TRBD1
clone_size: -

cdr3_aa: CASPRADNEQFF
cdr3_nt: TGTGCCAGCCCCCGGGCAGACAATGAGCAGTTCTTC
j_call: TRBJ2-1
v_call: TRBV7-9
d_call: -
clone_size: many

cdr3_aa: CASSQTVYGQYF
cdr3_nt: TGTGCCAGCAGCCAGACTGTCTACGGGCAGTACTTC
j_call: TRBJ2-7
v_call: TRBV6-2/TRBV6-3
d_call: -
clone_size: many

cdr3_aa: CAWMGGSYNSPLHF
cdr3_nt: TGTGCCTGGATGGGTGGCTCCTATAATTCACCCCTCCACTTT
j_call: TRBJ1-6
v_call: TRBV30
d_call: -
clone_size: -

cdr3_aa: CASSRPNSPLHF
cdr3_nt: TGTGCCAGCAGCCGCCCTAATTCACCCCTCCACTTT
j_call: TRBJ1-6
v_call: TRBV7-2
d_call: -
clone_size: many

cdr3_aa: CSARDAGGLNTEAFF
cdr3_nt: TGCAGTGCTAGAGATGCAGGAGGGCTGAACACTGAAGCTTTCTTT
j_call: TRBJ1-1
v_call: TRBV20-1
d_call: -
clone_size: once

cdr3_aa: CASSIASRSTGELFF
cdr3_nt: TGTGCCAGTAGTATTGCTAGCCGGAGCACCGGGGAGCTGTTTTTT
j_call: TRBJ2-2
v_call: TRBV19
d_call: -
clone_size: -

cdr3_aa: CASTLAGPYNEQFF
cdr3_nt: TGTGCCAGCACACTAGCGGGGCCCTACAATGAGCAGTTCTTC
j_call: TRBJ2-1
v_call: TRBV7-6
d_call: TRBD2
clone_size: many

cdr3_aa: CASTRQNSPLHF
cdr3_nt: TGTGCCAGCACGAGGCAGAATTCACCCCTCCACTTT
j_call: TRBJ1-6
v_call: TRBV2
d_call: -
clone_size: many

cdr3_aa: CASSLTDVYEQFF
cdr3_nt: TGTGCCAGCTCACTTACGGACGTCTATGAGCAGTTCTTC
j_call: TRBJ2-1
v_call: TRBV18
d_call: -
clone_size: few

cdr3_aa: CASSSFSGANVLTF
cdr3_nt: TGTGCCAGCAGTTCGTTCTCTGGGGCCAACGTCCTGACTTTC
j_call: TRBJ2-6
v_call: TRBV12-3/TRBV12-4
d_call: -
clone_size: -

cdr3_aa: CASSQESIASGANVLTF
cdr3_nt: TGTGCCAGCAGCCAAGAATCCATCGCCTCTGGGGCCAACGTCCTGACTTTC
j_call: TRBJ2-6
v_call: TRBV14
d_call: -
clone_size: -

cdr3_aa: CAIGTGGGNTEAFF
cdr3_nt: TGTGCCATCGGGACAGGGGGAGGGAACACTGAAGCTTTCTTT
j_call: TRBJ1-1
v_call: TRBV10-3
d_call: TRBD1
clone_size: many

cdr3_aa: CSVTDSNQPQHF
cdr3_nt: TGCAGCGTGACAGATAGCAATCAGCCCCAGCATTTT
j_call: TRBJ1-5
v_call: TRBV29-1
d_call: -
clone_size: many

cdr3_aa: CASSFSLTQYF
cdr3_nt: TGTGCCAGCAGTTTTTCGCTTACGCAGTATTTT
j_call: TRBJ2-3
v_call: TRBV12-3/TRBV12-4
d_call: -
clone_size: -

cdr3_aa: CASSPASGSHNEQFF
cdr3_nt: TGTGCCAGCTCACCGGCTAGCGGGAGCCACAATGAGCAGTTCTTC
j_call: TRBJ2-1
v_call: TRBV18
d_call: TRBD2
clone_size: many

cdr3_aa: CASSPPDRGRANEQFF
cdr3_nt: TGCGCCAGCAGCCCGCCTGACAGGGGGCGCGCCAATGAGCAGTTCTTC
j_call: TRBJ2-1
v_call: TRBV4-1
d_call: TRBD1
clone_size: many

cdr3_aa: CSADRTSGSINEQFF
cdr3_nt: TGCAGTGCCGACCGAACTAGCGGGAGTATCAATGAGCAGTTCTTC
j_call: TRBJ2-1
v_call: TRBV20-1
d_call: TRBD2
clone_size: many

cdr3_aa: CATSSSSHQGVFTEAFF
cdr3_nt: TGTGCCACCAGCAGCTCAAGTCACCAGGGGGTCTTCACTGAAGCTTTCTTT
j_call: TRBJ1-1
v_call: TRBV15
d_call: TRBD1
clone_size: once

cdr3_aa: CASSQSRMNYGYTF
cdr3_nt: TGTGCCAGCAGCCAGTCACGGATGAACTATGGCTACACCTTC
j_call: TRBJ1-2
v_call: TRBV14
d_call: -
clone_size: many

cdr3_aa: CASSLDRDGYGYTF
cdr3_nt: TGTGCCAGCAGCCTCGACAGGGATGGCTATGGCTACACCTTC
j_call: TRBJ1-2
v_call: TRBV7-2
d_call: TRBD1
clone_size: many

cdr3_aa: CASSSPGGAVTDTQYF
cdr3_nt: TGTGCCAGCAGCTCCCCAGGTGGGGCTGTCACAGATACGCAGTATTTT
j_call: TRBJ2-3
v_call: TRBV7-8
d_call: -
clone_size: few

cdr3_aa: CASSPREGGAEAFF
cdr3_nt: TGTGCCAGCAGCCCTAGGGAGGGGGGCGCTGAAGCTTTCTTT
j_call: TRBJ1-1
v_call: TRBV7-8
d_call: -
clone_size: -

cdr3_aa: CSASKNWEQYF
cdr3_nt: TGCAGTGCTTCAAAGAACTGGGAGCAGTACTTC
j_call: TRBJ2-7
v_call: TRBV20-1
d_call: -
clone_size: many

cdr3_aa: CASSQDFRLWTQYF
cdr3_nt: TGTGCCAGCAGCCAAGACTTTCGTTTATGGACCCAGTACTTC
j_call: TRBJ2-5
v_call: TRBV4-2
d_call: -
clone_size: many

cdr3_aa: CASSQLPPGAGANVLTF
cdr3_nt: TGCGCCAGCAGCCAACTTCCCCCGGGCGCTGGGGCCAACGTCCTGACTTTC
j_call: TRBJ2-6
v_call: TRBV4-1
d_call: -
clone_size: many

cdr3_aa: CASGKGGGAYNEQFF
cdr3_nt: TGTGCCAGTGGTAAGGGAGGGGGCGCCTACAATGAGCAGTTCTTC
j_call: TRBJ2-1
v_call: TRBV19
d_call: -
clone_size: -

cdr3_aa: CASSQEFRRGTDTQYF
cdr3_nt: TGCGCCAGCAGCCAAGAATTTAGGCGGGGCACAGATACGCAGTATTTT
j_call: TRBJ2-3
v_call: TRBV4-3
d_call: -
clone_size: many

cdr3_aa: CSADISGSAQETQYF
cdr3_nt: TGCAGTGCCGACATCAGCGGGTCCGCCCAAGAGACCCAGTACTTC
j_call: TRBJ2-5
v_call: TRBV20-1
d_call: -
clone_size: many

cdr3_aa: CASSIGAGVTDTQYF
cdr3_nt: TGTGCCAGTAGTATCGGGGCGGGAGTAACAGATACGCAGTATTTT
j_call: TRBJ2-3
v_call: TRBV19
d_call: TRBD2
clone_size: many

cdr3_aa: CASISSREAFF
cdr3_nt: TGTGCCAGCATTTCAAGCCGTGAAGCTTTCTTT
j_call: TRBJ1-1
v_call: TRBV6-1
d_call: -
clone_size: many

cdr3_aa: CAGSGVAGGQEAQYF
cdr3_nt: TGTGCCGGCAGTGGGGTCGCGGGAGGGCAAGAGGCACAGTACTTC
j_call: TRBJ2-5
v_call: TRBV2
d_call: TRBD2
clone_size: -

cdr3_aa: CASSQSEGAGYGYTF
cdr3_nt: TGTGCCAGCTCACAATCCGAGGGGGCAGGATATGGCTACACCTTC
j_call: TRBJ1-2
v_call: TRBV18
d_call: TRBD1
clone_size: many

cdr3_aa: CASSLAGGTSPYEQYF
cdr3_nt: TGTGCCAGCAGCTTAGCGGGGGGCACAAGCCCCTACGAGCAGTACTTC
j_call: TRBJ2-7
v_call: TRBV7-2
d_call: -
clone_size: many

cdr3_aa: CASSPQGYEQYF
cdr3_nt: TGTGCCAGCAGTCCACAGGGCTACGAGCAGTACTTC
j_call: TRBJ2-7
v_call: TRBV6-1
d_call: -
clone_size: many

cdr3_aa: CASSYSATTNEKLFF
cdr3_nt: TGTGCCAGCAGCTACTCGGCAACAACTAATGAAAAACTGTTTTTT
j_call: TRBJ1-4
v_call: TRBV7-2
d_call: -
clone_size: many